This T cell receptor (beta chain) was recorded in a study of blood T cells in healthy people across ages. Germline-derived CDR1 and CDR2 are KGHSH and LQKENI. V shed 7 bases and J 7 bases; nucleotides not matched to a gene: 1. The CDR3 extends over 12 amino acids. Study-wide findings and caveats: Any changes in expanded clonotypes were possibly confounded, as donor CMV status remained unknown. Greater diversity and more naive CD4+ cells were seen in long-lived donors than in aged donors.

Roughly 10 milliliters of peripheral blood were drawn from each donor. This clonotype was recorded at least ten times. What it binds is not known. A second about 7 to 12 cycle PCR used barcoded and J-beta primers. Each TCR beta cDNA got a 12-nucleotide random molecular identifier. TCRdb itself ran the 5' RACE reads through MiXCR, one entry per CDR3 protein. Of roughly 560,000 distinct CDR3 sequences listed, about 24% were seen once; the top ten hold just over 8.5%. The data also belong to a second study, concerning T cells of mothers and their children.

The TCR was taken from a boy between 10 and 17 years old in good health. J is TRBJ2-1 and V is TRBV18; TRBD1 agrees at 10 bases. Sequenced: blood. The CDR3 region has the DNA TGTGCCAGCTGGGGACAGGGGAATGAGCAGTTCTTC. As protein: CASWGQGNEQFF.